These T cell receptor beta chains were read from a single sample in a study of cytomegalovirus exposure and HLA in healthy donors. Measured with immunoSEQ multiplex PCR; TCRdb has only the in-frame clones, and not every one. Here the sample spans 120,000 to 150,000 clones, 70% to 85% being singletons. Source material: PBMCs. The receptors originated from a woman between 50 and 59 years old in good health and CMV-seropositive. CDR3s leave out the opening cysteine and the closing phenylalanine or tryptophan. The order of the fields is CDR3 protein, V gene, J gene.

CDR3: ASRRRTVTWGYT
V: TRBV10-1
J: TRBJ1-2

CDR3: ATSPGQGARSY
V: TRBV15
J: TRBJ2-7

CDR3: ASSRGSADQPQH
V: TRBV6-5
J: TRBJ1-5

CDR3: ASSLRANTEAF
V: TRBV7-2
J: TRBJ1-1

CDR3: ASRPLAGASYEQY
V: TRBV27
J: TRBJ2-7

CDR3: AWSPGTSNTGELF
V: TRBV30
J: TRBJ2-2

CDR3: ASSQDRASGNTIY
V: TRBV4-3
J: TRBJ1-3

CDR3: ASSAQGAGEQY
V: TRBV7-2
J: TRBJ2-7

CDR3: ASSFRDSRYGYT
V: TRBV5-4
J: TRBJ1-2

CDR3: ASTYRTSGYNEQF
V: TRBV5-6
J: TRBJ2-1

CDR3: AKGDSLGEAF
V: TRBV7-9
J: TRBJ1-1

CDR3: ASSHENRAQPQH
V: TRBV7-9
J: TRBJ1-5

CDR3: ASSPQGQGAHGELF
V: TRBV18
J: TRBJ2-2

CDR3: ASSYLGGRAYEQY
V: TRBV28
J: TRBJ2-7

CDR3: SVGQGATEAF
V: TRBV29-1
J: TRBJ1-1

CDR3: ASSEGGLAYNEQF
V: TRBV6-1
J: TRBJ2-1

CDR3: ASSQDMTSRSQY
V: TRBV4-1
J: TRBJ2-3

CDR3: ASSQSRSNKQF
V: TRBV16
J: TRBJ2-1

CDR3: ASSLGRQETQY
V: TRBV7-3
J: TRBJ2-5

CDR3: ASSYLDRDTDTQY
V: TRBV7-8
J: TRBJ2-3

CDR3: ASSYSRGTDTQY
V: TRBV6-5
J: TRBJ2-3

CDR3: ASSLAGGPSTDTQY
V: TRBV11-2
J: TRBJ2-3

CDR3: ASSSSSYEQY
V: TRBV7-9
J: TRBJ2-7

CDR3: ASSPNFGETQY
V: TRBV18
J: TRBJ2-5